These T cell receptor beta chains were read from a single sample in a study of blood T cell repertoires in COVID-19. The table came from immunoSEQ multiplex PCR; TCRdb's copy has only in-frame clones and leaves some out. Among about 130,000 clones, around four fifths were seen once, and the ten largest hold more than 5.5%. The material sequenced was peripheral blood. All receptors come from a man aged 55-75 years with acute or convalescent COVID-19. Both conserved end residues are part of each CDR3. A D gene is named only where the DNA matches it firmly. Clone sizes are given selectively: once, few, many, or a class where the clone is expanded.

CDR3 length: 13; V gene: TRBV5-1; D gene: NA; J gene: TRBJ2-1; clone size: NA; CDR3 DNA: TGCGCCAGCAGCTTGGGACAGCGCAATGAGCAGTTCTTC; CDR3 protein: CASSLGQRNEQFF
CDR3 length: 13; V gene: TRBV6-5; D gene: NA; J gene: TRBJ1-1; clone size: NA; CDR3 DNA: TGTGCCAGCAGGCGACAGAGGAACACTGAAGCTTTCTTT; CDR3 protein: CASRRQRNTEAFF
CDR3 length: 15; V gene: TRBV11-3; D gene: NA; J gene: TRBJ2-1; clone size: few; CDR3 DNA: TGTGCCAGCAGCCGCCGGGGTGGGTACGACAATGAGCAGTTCTTC; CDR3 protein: CASSRRGGYDNEQFF
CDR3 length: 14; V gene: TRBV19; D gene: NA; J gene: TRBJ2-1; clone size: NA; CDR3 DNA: TGTGCCAGTAACGCCGACAGCTCCTACAATGAGCAGTTCTTC; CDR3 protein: CASNADSSYNEQFF
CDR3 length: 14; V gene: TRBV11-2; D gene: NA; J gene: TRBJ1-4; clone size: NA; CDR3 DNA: TGTGCCAGCAGCCTACAGCCCAGCAATGAAAAACTGTTTTTT; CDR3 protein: CASSLQPSNEKLFF
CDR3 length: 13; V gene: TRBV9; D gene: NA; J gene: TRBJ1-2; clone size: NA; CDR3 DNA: NA; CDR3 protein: CASSVAGGSQHTF
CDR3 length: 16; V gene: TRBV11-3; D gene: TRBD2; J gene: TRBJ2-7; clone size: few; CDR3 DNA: TGTGCCAGCAGCTTCTCTAGCGGGAGGCCTCCCTACGAGCAGTACTTC; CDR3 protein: CASSFSSGRPPYEQYF
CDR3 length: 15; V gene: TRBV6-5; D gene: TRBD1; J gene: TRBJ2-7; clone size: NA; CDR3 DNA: TGTGCCAGCAGTTACTCCTCACAGGGGTCGGGCGAGCAGTACTTC; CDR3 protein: CASSYSSQGSGEQYF
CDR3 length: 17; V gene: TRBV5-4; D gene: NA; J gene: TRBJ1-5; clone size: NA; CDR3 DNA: TGTGCCAGCAGCTTGGCGGGGGTCCTCCCCCTGAGGCAGCCCCAGCATTTT; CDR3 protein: CASSLAGVLPLRQPQHF
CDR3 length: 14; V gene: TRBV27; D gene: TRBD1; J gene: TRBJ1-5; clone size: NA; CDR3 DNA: TGTGCCAGCAGTTCTCAACAGGGGGGTCAGCCCCAGCATTTT; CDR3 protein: CASSSQQGGQPQHF
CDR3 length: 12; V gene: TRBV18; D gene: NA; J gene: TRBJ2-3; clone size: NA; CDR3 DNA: TGTGCCAGCTCACCACAGGGGGATACGCAGTATTTT; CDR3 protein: CASSPQGDTQYF
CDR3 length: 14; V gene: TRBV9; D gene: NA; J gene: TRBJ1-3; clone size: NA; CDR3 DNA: TGTGCCAGCAGCTCCGGGGTCTCTGGAAACACCATATATTTT; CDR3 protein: CASSSGVSGNTIYF
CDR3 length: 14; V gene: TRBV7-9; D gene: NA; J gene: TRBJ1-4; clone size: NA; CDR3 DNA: TGTGCCAGCAGCATCTACGGGATGGATGAAAAACTGTTTTTT; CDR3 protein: CASSIYGMDEKLFF
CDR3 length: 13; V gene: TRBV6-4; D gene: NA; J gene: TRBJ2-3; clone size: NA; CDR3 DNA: TGTGCCAGCAGCTTTAGCGGCACAGATACGCAGTATTTT; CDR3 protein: CASSFSGTDTQYF
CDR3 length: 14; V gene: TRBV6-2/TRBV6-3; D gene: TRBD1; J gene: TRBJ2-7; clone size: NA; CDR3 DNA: TGTGCCAGCAGTTTCGGACAGGGTTTATCCGAGCAGTACTTC; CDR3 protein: CASSFGQGLSEQYF
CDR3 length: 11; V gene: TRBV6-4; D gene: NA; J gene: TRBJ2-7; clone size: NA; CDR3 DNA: TGTGCCAGCAGGCATTGCGACGAGCAGTACTTC; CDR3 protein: CASRHCDEQYF
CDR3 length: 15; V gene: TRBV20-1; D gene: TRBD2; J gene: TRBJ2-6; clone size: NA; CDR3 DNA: TGCAGTGCTAGTATACCCGGGAGGGGGGCCAACGTCCTGACTTTC; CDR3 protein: CSASIPGRGANVLTF
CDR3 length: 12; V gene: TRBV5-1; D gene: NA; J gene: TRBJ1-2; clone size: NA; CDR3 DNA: TGCGCCAGCAGAGGGGTTAACTATGGCTACACCTTC; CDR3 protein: CASRGVNYGYTF
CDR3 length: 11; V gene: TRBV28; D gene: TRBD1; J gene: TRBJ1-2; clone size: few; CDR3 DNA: TGTGCCAGCAGCTACAGGGGTGGCTACACCTTC; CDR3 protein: CASSYRGGYTF
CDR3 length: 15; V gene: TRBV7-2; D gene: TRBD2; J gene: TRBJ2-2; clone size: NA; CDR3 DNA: TGTGCCAGCAGCTTAATCGCGGGAGTCGGCGGGGAGCTGTTTTTT; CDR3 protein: CASSLIAGVGGELFF
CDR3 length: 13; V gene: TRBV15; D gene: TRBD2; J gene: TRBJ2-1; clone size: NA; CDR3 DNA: TGTGCCACCAGCAGAGTAGCGGGGGATGAGCAGTTCTTC; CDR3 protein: CATSRVAGDEQFF
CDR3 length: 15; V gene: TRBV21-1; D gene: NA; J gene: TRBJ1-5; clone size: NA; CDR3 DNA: TGTGCCAGCAGCCCGTGGACAGGGAGAGATCAGCCCCAGCATTTT; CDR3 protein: CASSPWTGRDQPQHF
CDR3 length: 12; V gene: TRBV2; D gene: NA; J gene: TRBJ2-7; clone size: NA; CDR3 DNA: TGTGCCAGCCTCCGCGATACCTACGAGCAGTACTTC; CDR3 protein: CASLRDTYEQYF
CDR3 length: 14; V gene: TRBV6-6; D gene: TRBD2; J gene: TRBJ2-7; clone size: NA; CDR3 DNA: TGTGCCAGCAGTCCGACTAGCGCATCCTACGAGCAGTACTTC; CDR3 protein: CASSPTSASYEQYF
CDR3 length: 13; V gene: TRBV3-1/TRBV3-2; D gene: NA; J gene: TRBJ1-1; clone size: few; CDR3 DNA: TGTGCCAGCAGCCAAGATCAGGAAAGGGGTAATTTCTTT; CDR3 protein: CASSQDQERGNFF
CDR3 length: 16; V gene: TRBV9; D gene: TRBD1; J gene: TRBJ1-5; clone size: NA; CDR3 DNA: TGTGCCAGCAGCGCAACGGGACAGGGAGGCAATCAGCCCCAGCATTTT; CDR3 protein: CASSATGQGGNQPQHF
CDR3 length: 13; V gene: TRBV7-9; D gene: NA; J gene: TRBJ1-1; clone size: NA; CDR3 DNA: TGTGCCAGCAGCCGGGAAGGGCAGTTTAAAGCTTTCTTT; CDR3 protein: CASSREGQFKAFF
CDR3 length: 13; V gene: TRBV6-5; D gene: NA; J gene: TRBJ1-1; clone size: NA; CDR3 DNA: TGTGCCAGCAGCACAGACCCGAACACTGAAGCTTTCTTT; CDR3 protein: CASSTDPNTEAFF
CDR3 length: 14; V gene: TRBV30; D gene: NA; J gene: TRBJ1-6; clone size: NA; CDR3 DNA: TGTGCCTGGAGTGTACTGGGCGAAAATTCACCCCTCCACTTT; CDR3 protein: CAWSVLGENSPLHF
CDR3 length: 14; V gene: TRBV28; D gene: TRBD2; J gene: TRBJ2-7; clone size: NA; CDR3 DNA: TGTGCCAGCAGTACTAGCGGGGGGGCCTGGGAGCAGTACTTC; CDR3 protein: CASSTSGGAWEQYF
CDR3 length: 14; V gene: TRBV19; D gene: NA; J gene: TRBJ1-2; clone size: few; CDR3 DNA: TGTGCCACTTCGTGGACAGTTACTAACTATGGCTACACCTTC; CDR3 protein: CATSWTVTNYGYTF
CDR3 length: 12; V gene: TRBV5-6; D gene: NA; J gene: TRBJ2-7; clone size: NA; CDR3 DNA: TGTGCCAGCAGCTTGTCGAGAGTCGAGCAGTACTTC; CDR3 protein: CASSLSRVEQYF
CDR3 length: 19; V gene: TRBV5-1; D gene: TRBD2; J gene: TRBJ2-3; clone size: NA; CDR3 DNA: TGCGCCAGCAGCTTGGTAGCTCGGCTAGCGGCGACGTTCACAGATACGCAGTATTTT; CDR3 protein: CASSLVARLAATFTDTQYF
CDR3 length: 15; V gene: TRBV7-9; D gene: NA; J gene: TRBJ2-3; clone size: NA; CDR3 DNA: TGTGCCAGCACCAATGCTGGGGGCGCCACAGATACGCAGTATTTT; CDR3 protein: CASTNAGGATDTQYF
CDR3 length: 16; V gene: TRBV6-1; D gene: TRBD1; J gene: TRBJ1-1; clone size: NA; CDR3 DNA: TGTGCCAGCAGTGAACCCGGTAGGGGGCGCGGCACTGAAGCTTTCTTT; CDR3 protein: CASSEPGRGRGTEAFF
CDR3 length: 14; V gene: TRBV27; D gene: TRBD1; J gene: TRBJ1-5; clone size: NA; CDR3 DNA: TGTGCCAGCAGTTTATCAGGGGGCCTTCAGCCCCAGCATTTT; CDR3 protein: CASSLSGGLQPQHF
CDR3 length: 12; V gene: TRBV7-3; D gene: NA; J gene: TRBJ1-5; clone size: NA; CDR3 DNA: TGTGCCAGCAGCTTAGGCGGTCAGCCCCAGCATTTT; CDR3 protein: CASSLGGQPQHF
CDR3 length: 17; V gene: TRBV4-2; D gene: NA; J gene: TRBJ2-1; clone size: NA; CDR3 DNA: TGTGCCAGCAGCCAAGAAGCGTTTTCGTACGGTTACAATGAGCAGTTCTTC; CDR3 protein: CASSQEAFSYGYNEQFF
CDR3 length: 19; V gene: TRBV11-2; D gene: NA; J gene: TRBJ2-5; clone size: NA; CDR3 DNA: TGTGCCAGCAGCTTAGTTGTAGGCTCTCGGCAGGGGGGCCAAGAGACCCAGTACTTC; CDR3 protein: CASSLVVGSRQGGQETQYF
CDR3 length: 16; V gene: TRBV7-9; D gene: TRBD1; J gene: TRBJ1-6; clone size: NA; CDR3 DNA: TGTGCCAGCAGCTCCGGGACAGAAAATTATAATTCACCCCTCCACTTT; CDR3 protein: CASSSGTENYNSPLHF
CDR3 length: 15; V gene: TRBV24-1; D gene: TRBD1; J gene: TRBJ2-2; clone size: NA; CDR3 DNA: TGTGCCACCAGTGAACAGGGGGCGGACACCGGGGAGCTGTTTTTT; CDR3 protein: CATSEQGADTGELFF
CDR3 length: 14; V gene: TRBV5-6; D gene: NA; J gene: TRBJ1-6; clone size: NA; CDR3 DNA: TGTGCCAGCAGCAATACAGGGAAACGTTCACCCCTCCACTTT; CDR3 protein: CASSNTGKRSPLHF
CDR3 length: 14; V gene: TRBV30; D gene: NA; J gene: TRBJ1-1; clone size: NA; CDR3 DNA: TGTGCCTGGAACCGGGACATTTTGAACACTGAAGCTTTCTTT; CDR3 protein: CAWNRDILNTEAFF
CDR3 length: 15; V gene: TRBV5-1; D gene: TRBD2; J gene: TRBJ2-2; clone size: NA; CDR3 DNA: TGCGCCAGCAGACCCGGGACTAGTAACACCGGGGAGCTGTTTTTT; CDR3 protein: CASRPGTSNTGELFF
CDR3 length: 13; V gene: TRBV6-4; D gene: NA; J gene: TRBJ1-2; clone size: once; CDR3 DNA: TGTGCCAGCTCACCCGGGGGGAACTATGGCTACACCTTC; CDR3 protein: CASSPGGNYGYTF
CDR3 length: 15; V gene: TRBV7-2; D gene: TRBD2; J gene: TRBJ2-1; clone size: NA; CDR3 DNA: TGTGCCAGCAGCTTAGTGGCGGGGGTTTTGGATGAGCAGTTCTTC; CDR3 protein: CASSLVAGVLDEQFF
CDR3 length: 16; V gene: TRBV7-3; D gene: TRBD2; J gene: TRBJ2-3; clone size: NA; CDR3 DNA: TGTGCCAGCAGCTTAGTGGCGGGAGGGGTCACAGATACGCAGTATTTT; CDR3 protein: CASSLVAGGVTDTQYF
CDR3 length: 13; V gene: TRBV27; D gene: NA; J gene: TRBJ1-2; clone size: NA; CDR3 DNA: TGTGCCAGCAGTCCTAGGGGTTTCGCTTACTACACCTTC; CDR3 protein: CASSPRGFAYYTF
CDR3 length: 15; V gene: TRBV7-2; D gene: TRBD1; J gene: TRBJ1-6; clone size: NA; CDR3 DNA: TGTGCCAGCAGAGCGGGACAGGGGGCGGTTTCACCCCTCCACTTT; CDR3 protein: CASRAGQGAVSPLHF
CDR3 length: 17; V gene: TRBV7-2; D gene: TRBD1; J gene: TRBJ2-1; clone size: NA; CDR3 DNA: TGTGCCAGCAGCTTAGATGGTCGGACAGGGGCTTACAATGAGCAGTTCTTC; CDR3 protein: CASSLDGRTGAYNEQFF
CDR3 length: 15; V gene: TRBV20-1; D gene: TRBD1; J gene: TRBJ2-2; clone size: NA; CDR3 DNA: TGCAGTGCTAGTGAAGGGGGCCAGCGCACCGGGGAGCTGTTTTTT; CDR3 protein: CSASEGGQRTGELFF
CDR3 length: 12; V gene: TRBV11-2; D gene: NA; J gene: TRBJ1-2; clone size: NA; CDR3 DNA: TGTGCCAGCAGCTTAGATCGGAGTGGCTACACCTTC; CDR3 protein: CASSLDRSGYTF